Sequencing of this T cell receptor (beta chain) was carried out in a study of vaccination and CD4 T cells after COVID-19. On the study more broadly: Six male and four female convalescents took part, two of them Hispanic. Diagnosis preceded the drawing of post-COVID samples by a median roughly 96 days (range 35 to 161). Control wells got either CEFX epitopes, HIV-1 Nef peptides, or no peptide at all.

This clonotype was detected only a few times. Its antigen is not known. Cultured CD4+ T cell DNA underwent sequencing with the Oncomine TCR Beta short-read assay. A single record per CDR3 protein comes from TCRdb applying MiXCR to the PCR reads. There are over 20,000 distinct CDR3 sequences in the sample; approximately 40% occur only once, and approximately 17% lies in the top ten. Treatment described: roughly 10-day PBMC culture with coronavirus spike peptide pools or control peptides (ViraFEST assay). More than 1.5 million PBMCs went into each well for culture with about 10 IU/ml IL-2 and around 9.6 ug/ml peptide pools. This CDR3 is 15 amino acids long. The ends lost 0 bases at V and 6 bases at J; junction bases unmatched: 7. Germline V gene sequence: CDR1 LGHNT, CDR2 FRNRAP.

Material: CD4+ T cells from blood, cultured in vitro, obtained before SARS-CoV-2 vaccination. The sequence was collected from a human donor who received a COVID-19 vaccine. The chain employs TRBV12-5 and TRBJ1-2; 7 nucleotides agree with TRBD1. The CDR3 spells CASGLVLSGGDGYTF. CDR3 bases: TGTGCTAGTGGTTTGGTACTATCAGGGGGGGATGGCTACACCTTC.